The 7 T cell receptor beta chains listed next were all sequenced from one sample in a study of OX40 agonist ivuxolimab in advanced cancers. The library came from the immunoSEQ multiplex PCR assay. Held by TCRdb, this immuneACCESS table contains in-frame sequences only and omits some clones. Under half of the omission traces to an unresolved V gene where checked; the cause of the rest is unknown. The sample records some 74,000 clones, over 75% of which are singletons. The top ten clonotypes cover approximately 0.98% of the sample. Sequencing was performed on CD4+ or CD8+ T cells sorted from blood, taken in a trial of the OX40 agonist ivuxolimab. These receptor sequences come from an adult with an advanced solid tumor such as melanoma, head and neck, liver or kidney cancer.

The CDR3 sequence is CAWRNRDRRNEKLFF. Here the CDR3 DNA reads TGTGCCTGGAGGAACCGGGACAGGCGAAATGAAAAACTGTTTTTT. The chain combines TRBV30 with TRBJ1-4; the match to TRBD1 covers 8 bases. V lost 3 bases and J lost 5; bases outside the gene matches: 8. There are 15 residues in the CDR3. Germline V gene lookup returns CDR1 GTSNPN and CDR2 SVGIG (reference sequence).

The chain uses TRBV2 and TRBJ2-3; D not resolved. Germline CDR1 reads SNHLY; CDR2 reads FYNNEI. This CDR3 has 16 residues. V lost 6 bases, J lost 2 bases, and 18 bases lay in between. The CDR3 here is CASRMYGVYLTDTQYF. DNA of the CDR3: TGTGCCAGCAGGATGTACGGAGTTTATCTCACAGATACGCAGTATTTT. The full variable domain, with the rest looked up from reference TRBV2 and TRBJ2-3, is EPEVTQTPSHQVTQMGQEVILRCVPISNHLYFYWYRQILGQKVEFLVSFYNNEISEKSEIFDDQFSVERPDGSNFTLKIRSTKLEDSAMYFCASRMYGVYLTDTQYFGPGTRLTVL.

The chain is built from TRBV6-5 and TRBJ2-7; 8 bases fit TRBD1. The CDR3 extends over 16 amino acids. Looked up from germline, CDR1 is MNHEY and CDR2 is SVGAGI. With V trimmed by 0 bases and J by 0 bases, 4 bases remained unmatched. CDR3 nucleotides: TGTGCCAGCAGTTACTCCGGGACAGGAAGCTCCTACGAGCAGTACTTC. It yields the protein CASSYSGTGSSYEQYF.

The CDR3 loop reads CASSPRSITGEQFF. The CDR3 coding sequence is TGTGCCAGCAGCCCAAGGTCGATCACTGGGGAGCAGTTCTTC. The gene calls are TRBV11-3 and TRBJ2-1; D gene ambiguous. The germline CDR1 and CDR2 sequences are SGHNT and YENEEA. The length of the CDR3 is 14 residues. The V and J ends lost 5 bases and 10 bases respectively, with 18 bases between them.

The chain combines TRBV18 with TRBJ1-4; D is undetermined. Trimming took 0 bases from V and 9 from J, leaving 8 bases between them. This CDR3 comprises 13 residues. Germline CDR1 reads KGHSH; CDR2 reads LQKENI. This CDR3 is CASSPPGVQKLFF. CDR3 DNA: TGTGCCAGCTCACCACCTGGGGTTCAAAAACTGTTTTTT.

A note on this clone: In this CDR3 the conserved last residue, phenylalanine or tryptophan, is missing, so a read error is likely. No DNA is shown, since the ends of the CDR3 on it are uncertain; the CDR3 is the one TCRdb lists. The genes are TRBV2 and TRBJ1-1; the table names TRBD1, a call not compared with the DNA. Including both end residues, the CDR3 is 15 amino acids long. Germline V gene sequence: CDR1 SNHLY, CDR2 FYNNEI. This chain's CDR3 is CASSEGPGRGGQGAL.

The V call is TRBV5-4, the J call TRBJ2-7; 12 positions agree with TRBD2. Germline V gene sequence: CDR1 SGHNT, CDR2 YYREEE (reference sequence). J was trimmed by 2 bases and V by 4 bases; bases with no gene match: 7. The CDR3 is 16 amino acids. The CDR3 sequence is CASSPTPSGRAYEQYF. Here the CDR3 DNA reads TGTGCCAGCAGCCCGACACCTAGCGGGAGGGCCTACGAGCAGTACTTC.